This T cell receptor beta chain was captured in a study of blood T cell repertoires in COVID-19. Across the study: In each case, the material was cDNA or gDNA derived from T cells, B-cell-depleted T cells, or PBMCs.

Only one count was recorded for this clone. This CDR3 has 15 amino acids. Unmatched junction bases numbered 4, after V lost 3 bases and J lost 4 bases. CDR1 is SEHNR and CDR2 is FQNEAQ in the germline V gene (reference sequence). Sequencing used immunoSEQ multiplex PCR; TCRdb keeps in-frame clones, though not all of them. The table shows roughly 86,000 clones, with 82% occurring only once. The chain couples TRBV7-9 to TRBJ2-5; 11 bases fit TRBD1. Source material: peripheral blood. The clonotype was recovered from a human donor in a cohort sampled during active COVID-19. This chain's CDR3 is CASSLWTGGLETQYF. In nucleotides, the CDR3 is TGTGCCAGCAGCTTGTGGACAGGGGGCTTAGAGACCCAGTACTTC.